These 30 T cell receptor beta chains came from one sample sequenced in a study of shared clonotypes between healthy human individuals. Repertoires were generated with immunoSEQ multiplex PCR, while TCRdb's copy carries only in-frame clones and drops some. The sample includes 1.4 million or so clones, about 98.5% seen only once; the top ten take 0.3% to 0.45%. Sequencing was performed on naive CD4+ T cells sorted from blood. Sample subset: CD45RA+ positively selected. These receptor sequences come from a man between 25 and 39 years old in good health.

The V and J genes are TRBV30 and TRBJ2-7, with a tentative D call TRBD1 (6 bases). The ends were cut back, 4 bases at V and 0 bases at J, with 13 bases in the middle. This CDR3 has 14 amino acids. The germline CDR1 and CDR2 sequences are GTSNPN and SVGIG (reference sequence). CDR3 sequence: CAWIPRGRSYEQYF. Here the CDR3 DNA reads TGTGCCTGGATTCCCAGGGGCCGCTCCTACGAGCAGTACTTC.

The CDR3 sequence is CASKEDLPYEQYF. The CDR3 bases are TGTGCCAGCAAGGAAGATTTACCCTACGAGCAGTACTTC. The V and J genes are TRBV6-1 and TRBJ2-7, with D unresolved. V lost 7 bases, J lost 2 bases, and 12 bases lay in between. Germline V CDR1 and CDR2: MNHNS, SASEGT. The CDR3 contains 13 residues.

V is TRBV7-2 and J is TRBJ2-7; maybe TRBD1 (6 bases). Per germline, CDR1 SGHTA and CDR2 FQGNSA. Trimming shortened V by 5 bases and J by 7 bases, and 15 bases separated the two germline ends. The CDR3 totals 13 residues. The CDR3: CASSKYRVGEQYF. In nucleotides, the CDR3 is TGTGCCAGCAGCAAGTACAGGGTTGGAGAGCAGTACTTC.

This chain joins TRBV6-1 and TRBJ1-2; unclear D gene. The V and J ends lost 2 bases and 5 bases respectively, with 6 bases between them. In germline, CDR1 is MNHNS, CDR2 SASEGT. The CDR3 has 12 amino acids. CDR3 sequence (DNA): TGTGCCAGCAGTGAACCTTTTTATGGCTACACCTTC. Its protein is CASSEPFYGYTF.

This chain joins TRBV7-9 and TRBJ1-4, with a possible D match to TRBD1 (5 bases). Trimming pared 1 base from V and 4 bases from J, leaving 13 bases between. CDR1 is SEHNR, CDR2 FQNEAQ, per germline (reference sequence). CDR3 size: 16 residues. The CDR3 here is CASSLVSGGDNEKLFF. In DNA form, the CDR3 reads TGTGCCAGCAGCTTAGTATCTGGAGGGGATAATGAAAAACTGTTTTTT.

About this clone itself: An end of the junction differs from the germline gene, which may be a read error. The CDR3 sequence: CVSRTGGLDTQYF. CDR3 DNA: TGCGTTAGTAGGACAGGGGGCCTGGATACGCAGTATTTT. The J gene is TRBJ2-3, the V gene TRBV30; 11 bases map to TRBD1. CDR3 length: 13 residues. Germline CDR1 is GTSNPN and CDR2 is SVGIG (reference sequence). Variable domain in full (rest from reference TRBV30 and TRBJ2-3): SQTIHQWPATLVQPVGSPLSLECTVEGTSNPNLYWYRQAAGRGLQLLFYSVGIGQISSEVPQNLSASRPQDRQFILSSKKLLLSDSGFYLCVSRTGGLDTQYFGPGTRLTVL.

This sequence joins TRBV7-9 and TRBJ2-7; no clear D gene. Between the trimmed V and J ends, which lost 4 bases and 7 bases, there was a span of 11 bases. This CDR3 comprises 12 residues. From germline, CDR1 is SEHNR and CDR2 FQNEAQ (reference sequence). Here the CDR3 DNA reads TGTGCCAGCAGCTCCCAAGGGCGAGAGCAGTACTTC. This codes for CASSSQGREQYF.

The rearrangement joins TRBV2 to TRBJ2-7; D possibly corresponds to TRBD2 (5 bases). Trimming stripped 5 bases from V and 6 bases from J, with 17 bases between. This CDR3 spans 14 amino acids. The V gene's germline CDR1 is SNHLY and CDR2 FYNNEI. The CDR3 loop is CASSHDKPRGEQYF. CDR3 nucleotide sequence: TGTGCCAGCAGTCATGACAAGCCCCGGGGCGAGCAGTACTTC.

The chain joins TRBV7-9 to TRBJ1-1; D gene unclear. Between the trimmed V and J ends, which lost 6 bases and 1 base, there was a span of 9 bases. The CDR3 consists of 13 residues. The germline V gene has CDR1 SEHNR and CDR2 FQNEAQ (reference sequence). CDR3 sequence (DNA): TGTGCCAGCAGACTACTACAGAACACTGAAGCTTTCTTT. Encoded protein: CASRLLQNTEAFF.

The chain is built from TRBV28 and TRBJ2-1; 10 nucleotides match TRBD1. The germline CDR1 and CDR2 sequences are MDHEN and SYDVKM. Trimming took 6 bases from V and 7 from J; bases not matched to a gene: 3. There are 13 residues in the CDR3. CDR3 in amino acids: CASRRQGANEQFF. The CDR3 coding sequence is TGTGCCAGCAGGAGACAGGGGGCAAATGAGCAGTTCTTC.

V gene TRBV7-2 combines with J gene TRBJ2-7; D is uncertain. The CDR3 consists of 15 residues. Trimming took 5 bases from V and 2 from J, leaving 16 bases between them. Looked up from germline, CDR1 is SGHTA and CDR2 is FQGNSA. The CDR3 region has the DNA TGTGCCAGCAGCCCCCTGCCAGTCCAAACCTACGAGCAGTACTTC. This codes for CASSPLPVQTYEQYF.

This clone appeared a single time. The chain has TRBV28 and TRBJ2-3; D unclear. The V and J ends lost 2 bases and 4 bases respectively, with 13 bases between them. The CDR3 totals 15 residues. In germline, CDR1 is MDHEN, CDR2 SYDVKM. In DNA, the CDR3 is TGTGCCAGCAGTTTACTGTCAGTGTTGGCAGATACGCAGTATTTT. Translating it yields CASSLLSVLADTQYF.

The chain combines TRBV7-9 with TRBJ1-2; tentatively, D is TRBD1 (5 bases). V was trimmed by 5 bases and J by 12 bases, leaving 13 bases between them. Germline loops: CDR1 SEHNR, CDR2 FQNEAQ (reference sequence). This CDR3 has 11 residues. CDR3 in amino acids: CASSPGRIHTF. CDR3 coding DNA: TGTGCCAGCAGCCCGGGACGGATTCACACCTTC.

The chain employs TRBV5-6 and TRBJ2-3, with TRBD2 identical over 8 bases. CDR3 length: 19 residues. Germline V gives CDR1 SGHDT, CDR2 YYEEEE. V trimming: 2 bases; J trimming: 1 base; junction bases outside the gene matches: 15. The CDR3 coding sequence is TGTGCCAGCAGCTTAGGACTAGCCCACTTCGGGAAAGGCACAGATACGCAGTATTTT. It yields the protein CASSLGLAHFGKGTDTQYF.

This chain joins TRBV5-1 and TRBJ1-4; a possible D gene is TRBD1 (5 bases). Trimming removed 4 bases from V and 5 bases from J, with 18 bases in between. CDR1 SGHRS and CDR2 YFSETQ come from the germline V gene. The CDR3 runs 16 residues. The CDR3 DNA follows: TGCGCCAGCAGCCCGCGAAGTGGGGGGGGAAATGAAAAACTGTTTTTT. Translated: CASSPRSGGGNEKLFF.

This clone was observed a single time. The chain is built from TRBV18 and TRBJ2-7; 7 positions agree with TRBD2. CDR3 length: 16 residues. J gave up 0 bases and V 0 bases, and 5 bases lay outside the gene matches. Germline loops: CDR1 KGHSH, CDR2 LQKENI. The CDR3 reads CASSPPLAASSYEQYF. CDR3 sequence (DNA): TGTGCCAGCTCACCACCCCTAGCGGCAAGCTCCTACGAGCAGTACTTC.

The chain employs TRBV9 and TRBJ2-2; 7 bases match TRBD2. J lost 6 bases, V lost 3 bases, and 11 bases had no gene match. Germline values: CDR1 SGDLS, CDR2 YYNGEE. The CDR3 contains 16 residues. CDR3 sequence: CASSARGRESAGELFF. The CDR3 coding sequence is TGTGCCAGCAGCGCCAGAGGGCGGGAGAGCGCCGGGGAGCTGTTTTTT. Supplemented by reference TRBV9 and TRBJ2-2, the full variable domain reads DSGVTQTPKHLITATGQRVTLRCSPRSGDLSVYWYQQSLDQGLQFLIQYYNGEERAKGNILERFSAQQFPDLHSELNLSSLELGDSALYFCASSARGRESAGELFFGEGSRLTVL.

The V call is TRBV9, the J call TRBJ2-5; no reliable D call. V lost 7 bases, J lost 4 bases, and 20 bases lay in between. The CDR3 is 15 residues long. Germline lookup yields CDR1 SGDLS and CDR2 YYNGEE. The CDR3 region has the DNA TGTGCCAGCTCCCCAAGGCTGGCTATGGGAGAGACCCAGTACTTC. Amino acids: CASSPRLAMGETQYF. Supplemented by reference TRBV9 and TRBJ2-5, the full variable domain reads DSGVTQTPKHLITATGQRVTLRCSPRSGDLSVYWYQQSLDQGLQFLIQYYNGEERAKGNILERFSAQQFPDLHSELNLSSLELGDSALYFCASSPRLAMGETQYFGPGTRLLVL.

The CDR3 is CASSLTTGRNTEAFF. CDR3 bases: TGTGCCAGCAGCCTTACTACGGGGAGGAACACTGAAGCTTTCTTT. This chain connects TRBV5-5 to TRBJ1-1; D is ambiguous. Trimming took 4 bases from V and 1 from J, leaving 14 bases between them. The CDR3 is 15 amino acids. The germline V gene encodes CDR1 SGHKS and CDR2 YYEKEE (reference sequence). The full variable domain, with the rest looked up from reference TRBV5-5 and TRBJ1-1, is DAGVTQSPTHLIKTRGQQVTLRCSPISGHKSVSWYQQVLGQGPQFIFQYYEKEERGRGNFPDRFSARQFPNYSSELNVNALLLGDSALYLCASSLTTGRNTEAFFGQGTRLTVV.

This chain uses TRBV7-2 with TRBJ2-3, with D perhaps TRBD2 (6 bases). CDR3 size: 16 residues. The V end lost 0 bases, the J end lost 4 bases, and 14 bases lay between the germline ends. Germline lookup yields CDR1 SGHTA and CDR2 FQGNSA. The chain's CDR3 is CASSLAGGLSADTQYF. In DNA form, the CDR3 reads TGTGCCAGCAGCTTAGCTGGGGGACTTAGCGCAGATACGCAGTATTTT.

V is TRBV6-4 and J is TRBJ2-3; 8 bases align to TRBD2. The V and J ends lost 3 bases and 2 bases, in that order; junction bases with no gene match: 1. The CDR3 extends over 14 amino acids. CDR1 is MRHNA and CDR2 is SNTAGT in the germline V gene. CDR3 coding DNA: TGTGCCAGCAGTGAGACTAGCGACACAGATACGCAGTATTTT. Encoded protein: CASSETSDTDTQYF.

The rearrangement links TRBV7-2 to TRBJ2-7, with TRBD2 identical over 11 bases. The CDR3 loop spans 13 amino acids. V lost 8 bases and J lost 9; bases outside the gene matches: 9. Looked up from germline, CDR1 is SGHTA and CDR2 is FQGNSA. CDR3: CASGGLAGLGQYF. DNA for the CDR3: TGTGCCAGCGGAGGACTAGCGGGCCTCGGGCAGTACTTC.

Written as DNA, the CDR3 is TGTGCAAGTCGCTTAGTTACACAGGGGGATAGCAATCAGCCCCAGCATTTT. Its translation: CASRLVTQGDSNQPQHF. The chain recombines TRBV12-2 with TRBJ1-5; the tabulated D call, TRBD1, remains unverified against the DNA. TRBV12-2 is marked as a pseudogene. The CDR3 extends over 17 amino acids.

The chain combines TRBV28 with TRBJ2-7, with D unresolved. Looked up from germline, CDR1 is MDHEN and CDR2 is SYDVKM. The CDR3 is 11 residues long. Trimming removed 7 bases at V and 6 bases at J, with 10 bases between. CDR3 coding DNA: TGTGCCAGCACTGAGGTGGGCGAGCAGTACTTC. Its protein product is CASTEVGEQYF.

The chain joins TRBV28 to TRBJ1-2; D is unresolved. The germline V gene encodes CDR1 MDHEN and CDR2 SYDVKM. The ends were cut back, 4 bases at V and 5 bases at J, with 8 bases in the middle. The CDR3 is 12 amino acids. This chain's CDR3 is CASSSTIYGYTF. CDR3 in DNA: TGTGCCAGCAGTTCGACAATTTATGGCTACACCTTC.

CDR3 DNA sequence: TGTGCCAGCAGCGTAACCGCTGCGAACACCGGGGAGCTGTTTTTT. This translates into CASSVTAANTGELFF. V is TRBV2 and J is TRBJ2-2; no clear D gene. Germline CDR1 SNHLY, CDR2 FYNNEI. The CDR3 has 15 residues. Trimming stripped 6 bases from V and 0 bases from J, with 11 bases between.

This chain joins TRBV6-5 and TRBJ2-5; no clear D. Deletions cut 0 bases from V and 6 bases from J, with 8 bases between. Germline V gene lookup returns CDR1 MNHEY and CDR2 SVGAGI. This CDR3 spans 13 amino acids. CDR3 protein: CASSYSRSQTQYF. CDR3 DNA: TGTGCCAGCAGTTACTCGAGGAGTCAGACCCAGTACTTC.

This clone was observed a single time. The rearrangement uses TRBV2 and TRBJ2-7; TRBD1 matches 7 bases. Germline loops: CDR1 SNHLY, CDR2 FYNNEI. V gave up 6 bases and J gave up 4 bases; unmatched junction bases: 9. The CDR3 sequence is 14 residues long. Here the CDR3 DNA reads TGTGCCAGCAGGATCGACAGGGTCGGGTACGAGCAGTACTTC. This gives the protein CASRIDRVGYEQYF.

The genes are TRBV5-1 and TRBJ2-7; 14 bases map to TRBD2. The germline CDR1 and CDR2 sequences are SGHRS and YFSETQ. V lost 3 bases to trimming and J lost 3 bases; unmatched junction nucleotides: 2. This CDR3 is built from 15 residues. For the CDR3, the DNA is TGCGCCAGCAGCTGGGGACTAGCGGGAGACTACGAGCAGTACTTC. Its translation: CASSWGLAGDYEQYF.

The chain uses TRBV6-5 and TRBJ2-7, with 9 nucleotides matching TRBD2. The germline gives CDR1 MNHEY, CDR2 SVGAGI. This CDR3 region has 16 residues. J gave up 3 bases and V 1 base, and 7 bases lay outside the gene matches. CDR3: CASSYWASGAVYEQYF. The CDR3 DNA follows: TGTGCCAGCAGTTACTGGGCTAGCGGGGCGGTCTACGAGCAGTACTTC.